This TCR beta chain was sequenced for a study of T cells after yellow fever vaccination. Overall study context: Among memory cells, EM, EMRA, CM and Tscm subsets were sorted using CD3, CD45RA, CCR7 and CD95.

TCRdb processed the 5' RACE reads anew with MiXCR; each CDR3 protein has one entry. The table includes around 26,000 distinct CDR3 sequences, less than 3.5% detected once. This clonotype was counted many times. Trimming cost V 5 bases and J 2 bases; bases outside gene matches: 4. Germline lookup yields CDR1 LNHDA and CDR2 SQIVND (reference sequence). The CDR3 sequence is 14 residues long. Study findings and constraints: FACS-sorted repertoires might harbor abundant contaminating clonotypes from the bulk population.

Sequenced material: PBMCs, either bulk or a sorted T-cell subset (CD4+, CD8+, memory, or dextramer-sorted; not recorded which), taken about 49 days after the first yellow fever vaccination. The chain recombines TRBV19 with TRBJ2-3; 7 bases are a match to TRBD2. This receptor was identified in a man aged 18 to 35 who received the YFV17D yellow fever vaccine. CDR3: CASSRGGSTDTQYF. In DNA, the CDR3 is TGTGCCAGTAGTCGCGGGGGATCCACAGATACGCAGTATTTT.